This T cell receptor (beta chain) was captured in a study of blood T cell repertoires in COVID-19. This clone was found once. From germline, CDR1 is MNHEY and CDR2 SMNVEV (reference sequence). The J segment lost 0 bases and the V segment lost 6 bases, leaving 5 bases of the junction unmatched. The CDR3 totals 15 residues. The data were produced by immunoSEQ multiplex PCR, yet TCRdb's version contains in-frame clones alone and is incomplete. The table lists 110,000 to 150,000 clones, around 72% of them singletons. The clonotype was recovered from a woman aged 60-70 years with acute or convalescent COVID-19. The source material was peripheral blood. J is TRBJ1-3 and V is TRBV27, with 7 bases identical to TRBD1. Here the CDR3 DNA reads TGTGCCAGCAGACAACAGGGGATCTCTGGAAACACCATATATTTT. It yields the protein CASRQQGISGNTIYF.